The entry below describes one T cell receptor (beta chain). The CDR3 is 16 amino acids. CDR1 is SGHNT, CDR2 YYREEE, per germline (reference sequence). The ends lost 3 bases at V and 7 bases at J; junction bases unmatched: 12. This record belongs to a study of T cell responses to AZD1222 COVID-19 vaccine. Clones were read by immunoSEQ multiplex PCR, and TCRdb kept only the in-frame ones, dropping some. The sample lists approximately 170,000 clones; 85% to 90% were seen once. The starting material was peripheral blood, obtained on day 0 of AZD1222 vaccination. This TCR was recovered from an adult in good health. The chain couples TRBV5-4 to TRBJ2-1, with 8 bases identical to TRBD2. CDR3 nucleotides: TGTGCCAGCAGCTCCGACGTGCGGCGGGGGGCAAATGAGCAGTTCTTC. Protein sequence: CASSSDVRRGANEQFF.